These 14 T cell receptor beta chains were all obtained from the same sample, sequenced in a study of breast tumors, draining lymph nodes, adjacent tissues. Axillary draining lymph nodes of breast cancer patients supplied the node samples. TCRdb processed the multiplex PCR reads anew with MiXCR; each CDR3 protein has one entry. Here the sample spans approximately 90,000 distinct CDR3 sequences, roughly 29% being singletons. Sequenced sample: axillary lymph node tissue. The source is a female donor with breast cancer. Some clones in this sample may be carry-over from other donors' samples.

The rearrangement uses TRBV12-3 or TRBV12-4 and TRBJ1-1; D not certain. V gave up 6 bases and J gave up 4 bases, with 15 bases separating them. The CDR3 runs to 14 residues. In DNA, the CDR3 is TGTGCCAGCAGGAGAGGAGGATGGGTCACTGAAGCTTTCTTT. It translates to CASRRGGWVTEAFF.

This clonotype showed up many times. This chain uses TRBV7-9 with TRBJ2-1; the match to TRBD2 covers 13 bases. This CDR3 has 16 residues. J lost 4 bases, V lost 5 bases, and 5 bases had no gene match. CDR1 is SEHNR and CDR2 is FQNEAQ in the germline V gene (reference sequence). The CDR3 sequence is CASSPPGLAGYNEQFF. CDR3 in DNA: TGTGCCAGCAGCCCGCCGGGACTAGCGGGGTACAATGAGCAGTTCTTC.

This clonotype was detected many times. One junction end does not reproduce the germline sequence, and a read error may be involved. V and J are TRBV9 and TRBJ2-3, with TRBD2 matching over 11 bases. The CDR3 extends over 15 amino acids. In germline, CDR1 is SGDLS, CDR2 YYNGEE. This chain's CDR3 is CASSVDTSGSTDTHF. The CDR3 DNA reads as TGTGCCAGCAGCGTAGACACTAGCGGGAGCACAGATACGCATTTT.

In this sample, this clonotype turned up many times. The chain carries TRBV9 and TRBJ2-1; TRBD2 might be the D (5 bases). Per germline, CDR1 SGDLS and CDR2 YYNGEE. V lost 0 bases and J lost 3, with 13 bases in between. The CDR3 runs 16 residues. The CDR3 reads CASSVDERSLYNEQFF. The CDR3 nucleotides read TGTGCCAGCAGCGTAGATGAGCGGTCCCTCTACAATGAGCAGTTCTTC. Combining the CDR3 with reference TRBV9 and TRBJ2-1 gives the whole variable domain DSGVTQTPKHLITATGQRVTLRCSPRSGDLSVYWYQQSLDQGLQFLIQYYNGEERAKGNILERFSAQQFPDLHSELNLSSLELGDSALYFCASSVDERSLYNEQFFGPGTRLTVL.

This clonotype came up many times. The V gene is TRBV6-5, the J gene TRBJ2-2; D may be TRBD1 (6 bases). Looked up from germline, CDR1 is MNHEY and CDR2 is SVGAGI. The CDR3 has 13 residues. V was pared by 2 bases and J by 6 bases, with 7 bases between. CDR3 in DNA: TGTGCCAGCAGTTACGAGGGGGCCGGGGAGCTGTTTTTT. Residues: CASSYEGAGELFF.

This clonotype was observed many times. The J gene is TRBJ2-1, the V gene TRBV19; D remains unclear. This CDR3 comprises 11 residues. Trimming shortened V by 7 bases and J by 6 bases, and 7 bases separated the two germline ends. Germline CDR1 LNHDA, CDR2 SQIVND (reference sequence). Here the CDR3 reads CASTESNEQFF. CDR3 in DNA: TGTGCCAGTACGGAGTCCAATGAGCAGTTCTTC.

This clonotype was detected many times. The chain carries TRBV18 and TRBJ1-2; a weak D match, TRBD1 (5 bases). V was cut by 3 bases and J by 5 bases, with 13 bases left in between. The length of the CDR3 is 14 residues. Germline CDR1 and CDR2: KGHSH and LQKENI. The CDR3 region is CASSPRPQEYGYTF. In DNA, the CDR3 is TGTGCCAGCTCACCGCGACCACAGGAATATGGCTACACCTTC.

This clonotype came up many times. The chain has TRBV7-9 and TRBJ2-3, with D possibly being TRBD2 (5 bases). Germline assignment: CDR1 SEHNR and CDR2 FQNEAQ (reference sequence). The ends were cut back, 6 bases at V and 0 bases at J, with 7 bases in the middle. The length of the CDR3 is 13 residues. CDR3 region: CASRRESTDTQYF. CDR3 nucleotides: TGTGCCAGCAGACGGGAAAGCACAGATACGCAGTATTTT.

Comments on this clonotype: A much larger clone lies one base from this, so it may be a read error. The chain employs TRBV30 and TRBJ2-1; D unclear. There are 13 residues in the CDR3. The germline V gene encodes CDR1 GTSNPN and CDR2 SVGIG (reference sequence). The CDR3 loop reads CAWNPPSYNGQFF. CDR3 in DNA: TGTGCCTGGAATCCGCCCTCCTACAATGGGCAGTTCTTC. The variable domain in full, with the rest retrieved from reference TRBV30 and TRBJ2-1, is SQTIHQWPATLVQPVGSPLSLECTVEGTSNPNLYWYRQAAGRGLQLLFYSVGIGQISSEVPQNLSASRPQDRQFILSSKKLLLSDSGFYLCAWNPPSYNGQFFGPGTRLTVL.

The chain carries TRBV19 and TRBJ1-1; D gene ambiguous. Germline-derived CDR1 and CDR2 are LNHDA and SQIVND (reference sequence). CDR3 length equals 12 residues. V lost 6 bases to trimming and J lost 4 bases, with 9 bases between them. The CDR3 loop is CASRLTSTEAFF. The DNA of the CDR3 is TGTGCCAGTAGACTGACTTCCACTGAAGCTTTCTTT. The variable domain in full, completed from reference TRBV19 and TRBJ1-1, reads DGGITQSPKYLFRKEGQNVTLSCEQNLNHDAMYWYRQDPGQGLRLIYYSQIVNDFQKGDIAEGYSVSREKKESFPLTVTSAQKNPTAFYLCASRLTSTEAFFGQGTRLTVV.

In its sample, this clonotype was seen once. A much bigger clone sits one base away, suggesting this may be a read error. The V and J genes are TRBV4-1 and TRBJ2-1; D perhaps matches TRBD2 (6 bases). V dropped 5 bases and J dropped 8 bases, with 16 bases sitting between them. This CDR3 comprises 14 residues. Per the germline V gene, CDR1 is MGHRA and CDR2 is YSYEKL. CDR3: CASSSRGFKDEQFF. The CDR3 nucleotides read TGCGCCAGCAGCTCACGGGGGTTTAAGGATGAGCAGTTCTTC.

This clonotype occurred many times. A read error may be the cause here, since a much bigger clone is one base away. The CDR3 region is CASSPGLAVYGYTF. The CDR3 region has the DNA TGTGCCAGCAGCCCCGGCCTGGCCGTGTATGGCTACACCTTC. The chain links TRBV5-8 to TRBJ1-2; D unclear. V was clipped by 4 bases and J by 5 bases, with 15 bases between them. There are 14 residues in the CDR3. Germline CDR1 SGHTS, CDR2 YDEGEE.

With regard to this clonotype: Possible read error: a much larger clone is one base away. The chain combines TRBV6-1 with TRBJ2-5; D unresolved. Germline V gene data show CDR1 as MNHNS and CDR2 as SASEGT. This CDR3 has 13 amino acids. The CDR3 DNA sequence: TGTGCCAGCAGTCAAATCAGCAAAGAGACCCAGCACTTC. The encoded protein is CASSQISKETQHF.

This clonotype was counted many times. This could be a read error, since a much larger clone is one nucleotide away. The rearrangement uses TRBV20-1 and TRBJ2-5; 11 bases agree with TRBD1. Germline V gene data show CDR1 as DFQATT and CDR2 as SNEGSKA (reference sequence). The CDR3 length is 12 residues. The CDR3 is CSAGQGAETPYF. The CDR3, as DNA: TGCAGTGCCGGACAGGGGGCGGAGACCCCGTACTTC.